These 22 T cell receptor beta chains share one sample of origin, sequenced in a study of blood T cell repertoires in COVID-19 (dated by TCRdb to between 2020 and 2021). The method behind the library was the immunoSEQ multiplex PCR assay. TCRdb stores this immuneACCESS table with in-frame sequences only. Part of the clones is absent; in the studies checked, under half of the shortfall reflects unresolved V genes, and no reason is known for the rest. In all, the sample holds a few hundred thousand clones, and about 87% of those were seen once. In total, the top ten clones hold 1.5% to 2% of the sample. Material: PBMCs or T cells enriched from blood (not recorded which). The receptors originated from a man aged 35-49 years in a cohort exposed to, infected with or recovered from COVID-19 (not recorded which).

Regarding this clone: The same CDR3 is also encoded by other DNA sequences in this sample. The CDR3 reads CAWSTGYEQYF. The CDR3 DNA reads as TGTGCCTGGAGTACCGGCTACGAGCAGTACTTC. V is TRBV30 and J is TRBJ2-7; D gene unclear. The germline V gene encodes CDR1 GTSNPN and CDR2 SVGIG (reference sequence). V lost 2 bases and J 3 bases, leaving 5 bases between the germline ends. The CDR3 spans 11 residues.

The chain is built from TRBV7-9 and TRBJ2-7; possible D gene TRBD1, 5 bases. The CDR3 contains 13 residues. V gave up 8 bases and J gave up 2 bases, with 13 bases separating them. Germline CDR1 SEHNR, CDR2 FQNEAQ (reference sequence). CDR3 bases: TGTGCCAGCGTGCTGACAGCTACCTACGAGCAGTACTTC. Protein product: CASVLTATYEQYF.

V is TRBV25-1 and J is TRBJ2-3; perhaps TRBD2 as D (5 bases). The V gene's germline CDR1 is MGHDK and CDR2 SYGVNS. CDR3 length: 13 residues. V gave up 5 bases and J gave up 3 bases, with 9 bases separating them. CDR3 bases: TGTGCCAGCAGTATCCCGGGGACAGATACGCAGTATTTT. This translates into CASSIPGTDTQYF.

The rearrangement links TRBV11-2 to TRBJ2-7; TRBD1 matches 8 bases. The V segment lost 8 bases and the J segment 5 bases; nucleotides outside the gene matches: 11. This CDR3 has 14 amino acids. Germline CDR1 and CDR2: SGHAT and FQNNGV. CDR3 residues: CASVNDRGKHEQYF. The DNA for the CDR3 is TGTGCCAGCGTCAACGACAGGGGTAAGCACGAGCAGTACTTC.

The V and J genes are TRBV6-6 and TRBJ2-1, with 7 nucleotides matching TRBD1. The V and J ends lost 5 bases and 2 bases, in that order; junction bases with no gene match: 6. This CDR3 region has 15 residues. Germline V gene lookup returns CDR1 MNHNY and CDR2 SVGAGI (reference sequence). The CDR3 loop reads CASSHTGDPYNEQFF. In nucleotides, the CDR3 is TGTGCCAGCAGTCATACAGGGGACCCCTACAATGAGCAGTTCTTC.

The CDR3 DNA is TGTGCCAGCAGCCCCGTGGGACTAGCGGGATCCTACGAGCAGTACTTC. It specifies CASSPVGLAGSYEQYF. This chain joins TRBV5-4 and TRBJ2-7, with 13 positions matching TRBD2. The CDR3 is 16 residues long. CDR1 and CDR2 from the germline V gene are SGHNT and YYREEE (reference sequence). The V gene end was trimmed by 4 bases and the J gene end by 1 base; junction bases not matched to a gene: 5. Based on the CDR3 plus reference TRBV5-4 and TRBJ2-7, the full variable domain is ETGVTQSPTHLIKTRGQQVTLRCSSQSGHNTVSWYQQALGQGPQFIFQYYREEENGRGNFPPRFSGLQFPNYSSELNVNALELDDSALYLCASSPVGLAGSYEQYFGPGTRLTVT.

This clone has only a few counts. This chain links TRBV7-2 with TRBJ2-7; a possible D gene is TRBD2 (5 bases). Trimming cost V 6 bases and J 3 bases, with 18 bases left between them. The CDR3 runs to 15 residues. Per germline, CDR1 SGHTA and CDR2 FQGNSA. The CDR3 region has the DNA TGTGCCAGCAGACCCCAAAGCGGAAGCTTCTACGAGCAGTACTTC. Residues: CASRPQSGSFYEQYF.

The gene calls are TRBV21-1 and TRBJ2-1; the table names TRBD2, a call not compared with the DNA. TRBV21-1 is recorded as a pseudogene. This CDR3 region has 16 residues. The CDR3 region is CASSRGGRAPYNEQFF. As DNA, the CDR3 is TGTGCCAGCAGCAGGGGGGGGAGGGCACCCTACAATGAGCAGTTCTTC.

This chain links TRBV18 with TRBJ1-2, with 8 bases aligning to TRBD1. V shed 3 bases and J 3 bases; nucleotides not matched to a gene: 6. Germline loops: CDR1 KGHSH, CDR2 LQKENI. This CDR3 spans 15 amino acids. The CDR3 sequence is CASSPRDRGYYGYTF. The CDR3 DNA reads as TGTGCCAGCTCACCCCGAGACAGGGGTTACTATGGCTACACCTTC.

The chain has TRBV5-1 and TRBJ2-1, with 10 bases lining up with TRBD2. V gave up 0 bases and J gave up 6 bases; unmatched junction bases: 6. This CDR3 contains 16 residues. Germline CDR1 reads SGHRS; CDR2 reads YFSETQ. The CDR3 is CASSLVPSGSPNEQFF. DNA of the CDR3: TGCGCCAGCAGCTTGGTCCCTAGCGGGAGTCCCAATGAGCAGTTCTTC. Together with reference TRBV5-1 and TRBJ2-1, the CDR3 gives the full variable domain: KAGVTQTPRYLIKTRGQQVTLSCSPISGHRSVSWYQQTPGQGLQFLFEYFSETQRNKGNFPGRFSGRQFSNSRSEMNVSTLELGDSALYLCASSLVPSGSPNEQFFGPGTRLTVL.

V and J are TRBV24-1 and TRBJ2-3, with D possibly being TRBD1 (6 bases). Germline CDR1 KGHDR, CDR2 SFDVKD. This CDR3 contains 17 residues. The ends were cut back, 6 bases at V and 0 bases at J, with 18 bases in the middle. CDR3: CATSPSDSRTSTDTQYF. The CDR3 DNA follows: TGTGCCACCAGTCCCTCGGACAGTAGGACTAGCACAGATACGCAGTATTTT.

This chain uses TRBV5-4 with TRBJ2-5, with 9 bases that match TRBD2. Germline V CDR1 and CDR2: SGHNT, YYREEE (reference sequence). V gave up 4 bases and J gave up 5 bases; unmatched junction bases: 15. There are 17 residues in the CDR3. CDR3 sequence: CASSRNPGLAYLETQYF. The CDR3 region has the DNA TGTGCCAGCAGCCGAAACCCGGGACTAGCTTATCTTGAGACCCAGTACTTC.

The CDR3 region has the DNA TGTGCCAGCTCATGGGACAGTAATAGCAATCAGCCCCAGCATTTT. It encodes CASSWDSNSNQPQHF. This chain uses TRBV18 with TRBJ1-5; 7 positions agree with TRBD1. The J segment lost 0 bases and the V segment lost 5 bases, leaving 4 bases of the junction unmatched. CDR1 and CDR2 (germline): KGHSH, LQKENI. This CDR3 is 15 amino acids long.

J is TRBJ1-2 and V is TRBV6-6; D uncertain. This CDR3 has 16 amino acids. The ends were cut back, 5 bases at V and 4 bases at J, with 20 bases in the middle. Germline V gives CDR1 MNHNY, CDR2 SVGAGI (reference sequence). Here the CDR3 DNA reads TGTGCCAGCAGTCGACTACTCCGCCGCAAACTCTATGGCTACACCTTC. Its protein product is CASSRLLRRKLYGYTF.

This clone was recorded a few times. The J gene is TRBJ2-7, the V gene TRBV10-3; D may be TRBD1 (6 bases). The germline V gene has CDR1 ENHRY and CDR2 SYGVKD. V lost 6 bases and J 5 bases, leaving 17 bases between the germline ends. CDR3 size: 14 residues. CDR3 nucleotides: TGTGCCATCAGCCTACACCGTGGGGGCAACGAGCAGTACTTC. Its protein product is CAISLHRGGNEQYF.

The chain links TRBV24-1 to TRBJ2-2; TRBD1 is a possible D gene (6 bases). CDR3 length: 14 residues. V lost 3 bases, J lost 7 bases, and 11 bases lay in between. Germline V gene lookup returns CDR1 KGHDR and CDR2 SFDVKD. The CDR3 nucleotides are TGTGCCACCAGTGATACAGGGCTAGGCGGGGAGCTGTTTTTT. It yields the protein CATSDTGLGGELFF.

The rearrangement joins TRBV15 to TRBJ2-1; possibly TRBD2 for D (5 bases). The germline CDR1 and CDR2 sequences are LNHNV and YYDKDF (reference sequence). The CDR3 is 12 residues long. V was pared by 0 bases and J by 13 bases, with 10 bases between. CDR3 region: CATSRDRDPQFF. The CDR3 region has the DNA TGTGCCACCAGCAGAGATCGGGATCCACAGTTCTTC.

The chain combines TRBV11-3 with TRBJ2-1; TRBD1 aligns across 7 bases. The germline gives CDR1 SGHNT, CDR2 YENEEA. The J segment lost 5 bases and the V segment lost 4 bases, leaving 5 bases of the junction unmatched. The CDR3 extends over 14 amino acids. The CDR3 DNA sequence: TGTGCCAGCAGCTCCAGGACAGGAGACAATGAGCAGTTCTTC. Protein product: CASSSRTGDNEQFF.

The CDR3 loop reads CAWLEGGSYTF. In DNA form, the CDR3 reads TGTGCCTGGTTAGAAGGAGGAAGCTACACCTTC. The chain couples TRBV30 to TRBJ1-2, with no clear D. The CDR3 sequence is 11 residues long. Germline V lookup: CDR1 GTSNPN, CDR2 SVGIG (reference sequence). Trimming cost V 5 bases and J 9 bases, with 13 bases left between them.

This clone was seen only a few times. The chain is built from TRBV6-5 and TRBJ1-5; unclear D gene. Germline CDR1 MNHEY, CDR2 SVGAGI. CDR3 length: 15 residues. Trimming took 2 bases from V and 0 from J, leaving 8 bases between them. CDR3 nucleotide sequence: TGTGCCAGCAGTTACGGGCACGATAGCAATCAGCCCCAGCATTTT. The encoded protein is CASSYGHDSNQPQHF.

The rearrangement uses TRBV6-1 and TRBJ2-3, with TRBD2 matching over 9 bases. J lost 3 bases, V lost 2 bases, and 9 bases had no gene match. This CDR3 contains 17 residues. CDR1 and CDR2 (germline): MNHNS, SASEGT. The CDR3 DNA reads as TGTGCCAGCAGTGAACCCGGGACTAGCCTCCGGACAGATACGCAGTATTTT. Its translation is CASSEPGTSLRTDTQYF.

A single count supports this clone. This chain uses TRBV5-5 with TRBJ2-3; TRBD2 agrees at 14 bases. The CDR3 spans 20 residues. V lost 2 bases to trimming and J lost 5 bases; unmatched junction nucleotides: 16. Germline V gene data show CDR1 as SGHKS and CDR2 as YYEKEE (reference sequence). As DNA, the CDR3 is TGTGCCAGCAGCTTCCGGGACACCTCGGGACTAGCGGGAGTTGAAGATACGCAGTATTTT. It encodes CASSFRDTSGLAGVEDTQYF.